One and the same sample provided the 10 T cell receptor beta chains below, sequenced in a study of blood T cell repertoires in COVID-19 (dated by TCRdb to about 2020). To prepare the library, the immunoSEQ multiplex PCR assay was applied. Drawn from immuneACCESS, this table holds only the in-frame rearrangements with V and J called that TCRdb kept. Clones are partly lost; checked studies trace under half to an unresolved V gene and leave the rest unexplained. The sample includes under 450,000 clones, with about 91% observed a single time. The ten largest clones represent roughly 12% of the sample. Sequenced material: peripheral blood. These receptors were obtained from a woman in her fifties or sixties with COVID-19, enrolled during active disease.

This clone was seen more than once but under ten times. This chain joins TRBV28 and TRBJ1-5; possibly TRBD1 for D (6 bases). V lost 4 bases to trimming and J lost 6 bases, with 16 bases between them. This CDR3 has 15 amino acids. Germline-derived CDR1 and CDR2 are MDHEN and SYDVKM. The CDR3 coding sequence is TGTGCCAGCAGTTCAAACAGGGTTTTCGCTCAGCCCCAGCATTTT. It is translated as CASSSNRVFAQPQHF.

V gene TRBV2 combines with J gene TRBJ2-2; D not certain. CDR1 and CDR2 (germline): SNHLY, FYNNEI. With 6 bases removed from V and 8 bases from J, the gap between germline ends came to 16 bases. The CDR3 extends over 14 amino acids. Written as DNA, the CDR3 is TGTGCCAGCAGGGCCCTGGCGCAGGCTGGGGAGCTGTTTTTT. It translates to CASRALAQAGELFF.

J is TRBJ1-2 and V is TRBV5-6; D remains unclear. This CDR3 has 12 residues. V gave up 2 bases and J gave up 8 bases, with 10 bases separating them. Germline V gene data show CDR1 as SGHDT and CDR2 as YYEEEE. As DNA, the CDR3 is TGTGCCAGCAGCTTCCGGGTCGGGGGCTACACCTTC. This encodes CASSFRVGGYTF.

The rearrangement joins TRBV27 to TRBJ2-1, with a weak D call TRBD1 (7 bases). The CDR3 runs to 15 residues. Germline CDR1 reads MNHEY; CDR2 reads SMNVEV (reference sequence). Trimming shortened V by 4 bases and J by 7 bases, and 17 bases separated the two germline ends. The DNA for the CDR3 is TGTGCCAGCAGTTCCATCCAACAGGGGAGGAATGAGCAGTTCTTC. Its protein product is CASSSIQQGRNEQFF.

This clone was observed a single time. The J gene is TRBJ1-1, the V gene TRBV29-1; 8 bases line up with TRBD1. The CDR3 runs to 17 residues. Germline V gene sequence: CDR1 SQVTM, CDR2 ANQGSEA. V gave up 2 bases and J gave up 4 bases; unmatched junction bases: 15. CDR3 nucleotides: TGCAGCGTTGAAAATCGGCGGCAGGGGGCGCGGGGCACTGAAGCTTTCTTT. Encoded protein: CSVENRRQGARGTEAFF.

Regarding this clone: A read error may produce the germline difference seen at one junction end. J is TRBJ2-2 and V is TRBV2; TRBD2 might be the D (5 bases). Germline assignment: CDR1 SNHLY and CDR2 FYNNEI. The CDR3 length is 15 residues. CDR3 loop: CASWYTQANTGELFF. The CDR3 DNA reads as TGTGCATCTTGGTACACCCAAGCGAACACCGGGGAGTTGTTTTTT. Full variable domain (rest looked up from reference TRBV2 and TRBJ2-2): EPEVTQTPSHQVTQMGQEVILRCVPISNHLYFYWYRQILGQKVEFLVSFYNNEISEKSEIFDDQFSVERPDGSNFTLKIRSTKLEDSAMYFCASWYTQANTGELFFGEGSRLTVL.

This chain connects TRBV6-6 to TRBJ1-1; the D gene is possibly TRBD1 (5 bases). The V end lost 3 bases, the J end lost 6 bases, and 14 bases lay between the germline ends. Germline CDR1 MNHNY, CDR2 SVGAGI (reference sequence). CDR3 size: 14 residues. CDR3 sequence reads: CASSYSQDSAEAFF. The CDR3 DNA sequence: TGTGCCAGCAGTTATTCACAGGATTCCGCTGAAGCTTTCTTT.

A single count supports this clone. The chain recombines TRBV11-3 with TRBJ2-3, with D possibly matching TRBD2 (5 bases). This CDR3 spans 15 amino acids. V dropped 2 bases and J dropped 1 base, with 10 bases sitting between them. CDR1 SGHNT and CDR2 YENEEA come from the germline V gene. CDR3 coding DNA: TGTGCCAGCAGCTTAACGGGAAGAGGCACAGATACGCAGTATTTT. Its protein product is CASSLTGRGTDTQYF.

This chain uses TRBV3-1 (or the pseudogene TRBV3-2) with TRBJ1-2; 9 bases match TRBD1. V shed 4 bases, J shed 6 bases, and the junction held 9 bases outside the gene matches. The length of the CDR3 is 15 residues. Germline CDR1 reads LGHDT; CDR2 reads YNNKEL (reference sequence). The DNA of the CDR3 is TGTGCCAGCAGCCCGCCAAGGACAGGGGAAAATGGCTACACCTTC. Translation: CASSPPRTGENGYTF.

CDR3 DNA sequence: TGCAGCGTTGAAGATATGGAGGGGAGGGAGCAGTTCTTC. Protein: CSVEDMEGREQFF. This chain links TRBV29-1 with TRBJ2-1, with D tentatively TRBD2 (6 bases). The V end lost 0 bases, the J end lost 10 bases, and 13 bases lay between the germline ends. The CDR3 has 13 residues. Per germline, CDR1 SQVTM and CDR2 ANQGSEA.